Listed below are T cell receptor beta chains from one sample, sequenced in a study of cytomegalovirus exposure and HLA in healthy donors. Profiled with immunoSEQ multiplex PCR; TCRdb holds only in-frame clones, not every one. This table has around 130,000 clones, 74% appearing once. Input material: PBMCs. All receptors come from a man aged 40-55 years in good health and CMV-seropositive. The CDR3 runs from the conserved cysteine through the conserved F or W. The D gene is left open where the match is weak. Expanded clones are given a class, and other clones once, few, many or no size at all.

CDR3nt: TGCAGCGTCTCAGACGGGGACTATGGCTACACCTTC
CDR3aa: CSVSDGDYGYTF
abundance: -
j_gene: TRBJ1-2
len: 12
d_gene: -
v_gene: TRBV29-1

CDR3nt: TGTGCCAGCAGCGTGAGGCCGAACACTGAAGCTTTCTTT
CDR3aa: CASSVRPNTEAFF
abundance: few
j_gene: TRBJ1-1
len: 13
d_gene: -
v_gene: TRBV21-1

CDR3nt: TGTGCCAGTAGTATAATCAGGCACAGCAAACAAGAGACCCAGTACTTC
CDR3aa: CASSIIRHSKQETQYF
abundance: -
j_gene: TRBJ2-5
len: 16
d_gene: -
v_gene: TRBV19

CDR3nt: TGTGCCAGCAGTTCGACAGGACGAGGCGAGCAGTACTTC
CDR3aa: CASSSTGRGEQYF
abundance: -
j_gene: TRBJ2-7
len: 13
d_gene: -
v_gene: TRBV27

CDR3nt: TGCAGCGTGTACCCGGAGGGTCCTATGAACACTGAAGCTTTCTTT
CDR3aa: CSVYPEGPMNTEAFF
abundance: -
j_gene: TRBJ1-1
len: 15
d_gene: -
v_gene: TRBV29-1

CDR3nt: TGTGCCAGCAGCTGGGACAGTAACTATGGCTACACCTTC
CDR3aa: CASSWDSNYGYTF
abundance: -
j_gene: TRBJ1-2
len: 13
d_gene: TRBD1
v_gene: TRBV7-9

CDR3nt: TGTGCCAGCAGTATACCCAAACTCGACGGAAAGCGTGAAGCTTTCTTT
CDR3aa: CASSIPKLDGKREAFF
abundance: -
j_gene: TRBJ1-1
len: 16
d_gene: -
v_gene: TRBV28

CDR3nt: TGTGCCAGCAGTTTATCGGGAGTCAGGGGGTCGGGCTATGGCTACACCTTC
CDR3aa: CASSLSGVRGSGYGYTF
abundance: -
j_gene: TRBJ1-2
len: 17
d_gene: TRBD1
v_gene: TRBV27

CDR3nt: TGTGCCTGGGACCGACCGACAGGGGTACGTGAAAAACTGTTTTTT
CDR3aa: CAWDRPTGVREKLFF
abundance: -
j_gene: TRBJ1-4
len: 15
d_gene: TRBD1
v_gene: TRBV30

CDR3nt: TGTGCCAGCAGCTCCTCCGTCCCGGGACAGGGCTATGGCTACACCTTC
CDR3aa: CASSSSVPGQGYGYTF
abundance: -
j_gene: TRBJ1-2
len: 16
d_gene: TRBD1
v_gene: TRBV7-8

CDR3nt: TGTGCCATCAAAGGGGAGGGATGGGGCAATCAGCCCCAGCATTTT
CDR3aa: CAIKGEGWGNQPQHF
abundance: -
j_gene: TRBJ1-5
len: 15
d_gene: -
v_gene: TRBV28

CDR3nt: TGTGCCAGCAGCGTAGGGACAGACAATCAGCCCCAGCATTTT
CDR3aa: CASSVGTDNQPQHF
abundance: -
j_gene: TRBJ1-5
len: 14
d_gene: -
v_gene: TRBV9

CDR3nt: TGTGCCTGGGCCGACAGGGGCAATCAGCCCCAGCATTTT
CDR3aa: CAWADRGNQPQHF
abundance: -
j_gene: TRBJ1-5
len: 13
d_gene: TRBD1
v_gene: TRBV30

CDR3nt: TGTGCCAGCAGTGGACACACGGACAGGGGGCGCAACTATGGCTACACCTTC
CDR3aa: CASSGHTDRGRNYGYTF
abundance: few
j_gene: TRBJ1-2
len: 17
d_gene: TRBD1
v_gene: TRBV6-1

CDR3nt: TGTGCCATCAGCGAGGGCGGGCCGCGCACAGATACGCAGTATTTT
CDR3aa: CAISEGGPRTDTQYF
abundance: -
j_gene: TRBJ2-3
len: 15
d_gene: -
v_gene: TRBV10-3

CDR3nt: TGTGCCAGCAGTGGGACGACCCGGGAGATCCAGTACTTC
CDR3aa: CASSGTTREIQYF
abundance: -
j_gene: TRBJ2-5
len: 13
d_gene: -
v_gene: TRBV6-1

CDR3nt: TGTGCCAGCAGCCGAAACATGCTTTTAACCCCGATGGATGGCTACACCTTC
CDR3aa: CASSRNMLLTPMDGYTF
abundance: -
j_gene: TRBJ1-2
len: 17
d_gene: -
v_gene: TRBV27

CDR3nt: TGTGCCAGTAGTATTATTTCGGGGAAGTCTCAGCCCCAGCATTTT
CDR3aa: CASSIISGKSQPQHF
abundance: few
j_gene: TRBJ1-5
len: 15
d_gene: -
v_gene: TRBV19

CDR3nt: TGTGCCAGTAGTATAACCGGGTCGCTTGACGAGCAGTACTTC
CDR3aa: CASSITGSLDEQYF
abundance: -
j_gene: TRBJ2-7
len: 14
d_gene: -
v_gene: TRBV19

CDR3nt: TGTGCCAGCAGCTTAGGGACTGGTAACAATCAGCCCCAGCATTTT
CDR3aa: CASSLGTGNNQPQHF
abundance: -
j_gene: TRBJ1-5
len: 15
d_gene: -
v_gene: TRBV7-2

CDR3nt: TGTGCCAGCAGCCAGGGGCAGGGGCGAACCGGGGAGCTGTTTTTT
CDR3aa: CASSQGQGRTGELFF
abundance: -
j_gene: TRBJ2-2
len: 15
d_gene: -
v_gene: TRBV28

CDR3nt: TGTGCCAGCAGCGTAGTGGCCGGAGGGGCTTTCTTT
CDR3aa: CASSVVAGGAFF
abundance: -
j_gene: TRBJ1-1
len: 12
d_gene: -
v_gene: TRBV9

CDR3nt: TGTGCCAGCACCTTTTACAGGGCTGAAGCTTTCTTT
CDR3aa: CASTFYRAEAFF
abundance: once
j_gene: TRBJ1-1
len: 12
d_gene: -
v_gene: TRBV2

CDR3nt: TGCGCCAGCAGCGCCGAGGGGAGGTTTACTGAAGCTTTCTTT
CDR3aa: CASSAEGRFTEAFF
abundance: -
j_gene: TRBJ1-1
len: 14
d_gene: -
v_gene: TRBV5-1

CDR3nt: TGTGCCAGCAGTTTCGCGGGGGGTGGCTACACCTTC
CDR3aa: CASSFAGGGYTF
abundance: -
j_gene: TRBJ1-2
len: 12
d_gene: -
v_gene: TRBV28

CDR3nt: TGCAGTGCCAGGCCCTTGGACACCATATATTTT
CDR3aa: CSARPLDTIYF
abundance: few
j_gene: TRBJ1-3
len: 11
d_gene: -
v_gene: TRBV20-1

CDR3nt: TGTGCCAGCTCACCCACGACATCTACGGCCGGGGAGCTGTTTTTT
CDR3aa: CASSPTTSTAGELFF
abundance: -
j_gene: TRBJ2-2
len: 15
d_gene: -
v_gene: TRBV18

CDR3nt: TGTGCCAGCCTAGGACTAGCCTCCACAGATACGCAGTATTTT
CDR3aa: CASLGLASTDTQYF
abundance: -
j_gene: TRBJ2-3
len: 14
d_gene: TRBD2
v_gene: TRBV18

CDR3nt: TGTGCCAGTCTTTTAACCCGAGGGTTTGGAGAGACCCAGTACTTC
CDR3aa: CASLLTRGFGETQYF
abundance: -
j_gene: TRBJ2-5
len: 15
d_gene: -
v_gene: TRBV6-1

CDR3nt: TGTGCCAGCAGCCAATTGACACGCTCGGAAGATGGCTACACCTTC
CDR3aa: CASSQLTRSEDGYTF
abundance: once
j_gene: TRBJ1-2
len: 15
d_gene: -
v_gene: TRBV6-1

CDR3nt: TGTGCCAGCAGCTCGGGGGGGGCGATAGGAGAGACCCAGTACTTC
CDR3aa: CASSSGGAIGETQYF
abundance: -
j_gene: TRBJ2-5
len: 15
d_gene: TRBD2
v_gene: TRBV5-8

CDR3nt: TGTGCCAGCAGTTCGGGACAGGGGGGCTACAATGAGCAGTTCTTC
CDR3aa: CASSSGQGGYNEQFF
abundance: -
j_gene: TRBJ2-1
len: 15
d_gene: TRBD1
v_gene: TRBV28

CDR3nt: TGTGCCAGCACCGACCGGACAGGGAAGAAGGGGCAGCCCCAGCATTTT
CDR3aa: CASTDRTGKKGQPQHF
abundance: -
j_gene: TRBJ1-5
len: 16
d_gene: TRBD1
v_gene: TRBV28

CDR3nt: TGTGCCAGCAGCCGAACAGGGTGGACTGAAGCTTTCTTT
CDR3aa: CASSRTGWTEAFF
abundance: -
j_gene: TRBJ1-1
len: 13
d_gene: -
v_gene: TRBV7-9

CDR3nt: TGTGCCAGCAGCCGGGGGACTCAGTACCAAGAGACCCAGTACTTC
CDR3aa: CASSRGTQYQETQYF
abundance: few
j_gene: TRBJ2-5
len: 15
d_gene: -
v_gene: TRBV5-6

CDR3nt: TGCGCCAGCAGCACCGGGACAGGGAGCACTTGGACCATATATTTT
CDR3aa: CASSTGTGSTWTIYF
abundance: -
j_gene: TRBJ1-3
len: 15
d_gene: TRBD1
v_gene: TRBV5-1

CDR3nt: TGTGCCACCAGCAGAGACGTCCCGGGACAGTTACCTCTTTCCTACGAGCAGTACTTC
CDR3aa: CATSRDVPGQLPLSYEQYF
abundance: once
j_gene: TRBJ2-7
len: 19
d_gene: TRBD1
v_gene: TRBV15

CDR3nt: TGTGCCAGCCTGGGCCGTGAAAAACTGTTTTTT
CDR3aa: CASLGREKLFF
abundance: -
j_gene: TRBJ1-4
len: 11
d_gene: -
v_gene: TRBV28

CDR3nt: TGTGCCAGCCAACCGGGACAGGCCACCCAGCCCCAGCATTTT
CDR3aa: CASQPGQATQPQHF
abundance: -
j_gene: TRBJ1-5
len: 14
d_gene: TRBD1
v_gene: TRBV19

CDR3nt: TGTGCCAGCAGCTTGGAAGGAGTTGGAAACACCATATATTTT
CDR3aa: CASSLEGVGNTIYF
abundance: -
j_gene: TRBJ1-3
len: 14
d_gene: -
v_gene: TRBV11-2

CDR3nt: TGTGCCAGCAGCTTGGTGGGGGCTGGTGGCTACACCTTC
CDR3aa: CASSLVGAGGYTF
abundance: -
j_gene: TRBJ1-2
len: 13
d_gene: -
v_gene: TRBV5-6

CDR3nt: TGTGCCAGCAGCTCTAGGGACAGGGGCTACACCTTC
CDR3aa: CASSSRDRGYTF
abundance: few
j_gene: TRBJ1-2
len: 12
d_gene: TRBD1
v_gene: TRBV7-2

CDR3nt: TGTGCCAGCAGCTTACAACTAGCGGCCTACAATGAGCAGTTCTTC
CDR3aa: CASSLQLAAYNEQFF
abundance: -
j_gene: TRBJ2-1
len: 15
d_gene: TRBD2
v_gene: TRBV7-8

CDR3nt: TGTGCCAGCAGCGTAGATTACGGGGCCTACGAGCAGTACTTC
CDR3aa: CASSVDYGAYEQYF
abundance: -
j_gene: TRBJ2-7
len: 14
d_gene: -
v_gene: TRBV9

CDR3nt: TGCGCCAGCAGCTTGGGCGCGGGGGCAGGGGATACGCAGTATTTT
CDR3aa: CASSLGAGAGDTQYF
abundance: -
j_gene: TRBJ2-3
len: 15
d_gene: -
v_gene: TRBV5-1

CDR3nt: TGTGCCAGCAGCCCTACCGGGACTAGCGGATACAATGAGCAGTTCTTC
CDR3aa: CASSPTGTSGYNEQFF
abundance: -
j_gene: TRBJ2-1
len: 16
d_gene: TRBD2
v_gene: TRBV7-9

CDR3nt: TGTGCCAGCAGTCGAATCCCCAGGGGACCCTACGAGCAGTACTTC
CDR3aa: CASSRIPRGPYEQYF
abundance: -
j_gene: TRBJ2-7
len: 15
d_gene: -
v_gene: TRBV27

CDR3nt: TGTGCCAGCACTCGGGAGCGGGGCTATGGCTACACCTTC
CDR3aa: CASTRERGYGYTF
abundance: -
j_gene: TRBJ1-2
len: 13
d_gene: -
v_gene: TRBV27

CDR3nt: TGTGCCAGCAGCAAAACATCGAACACTGAAGCTTTCTTT
CDR3aa: CASSKTSNTEAFF
abundance: few
j_gene: TRBJ1-1
len: 13
d_gene: -
v_gene: TRBV7-9

CDR3nt: TGCGCCAGCAGCCTGAGCAGGAGGACCGGGGAGCTGTTTTTT
CDR3aa: CASSLSRRTGELFF
abundance: once
j_gene: TRBJ2-2
len: 14
d_gene: -
v_gene: TRBV5-1

CDR3nt: TGTGCCAGCAGAGGGGACATAGCCACAGATACGCAGTATTTT
CDR3aa: CASRGDIATDTQYF
abundance: once
j_gene: TRBJ2-3
len: 14
d_gene: -
v_gene: TRBV5-4

CDR3nt: TGCGCCATCCGGCCCCAGCATTTT
CDR3aa: CAIRPQHF
abundance: once
j_gene: TRBJ1-5
len: 8
d_gene: -
v_gene: TRBV10-1

CDR3nt: TGTGCAAGCACATCGGATCAGCCCCAGCATTTT
CDR3aa: CASTSDQPQHF
abundance: -
j_gene: TRBJ1-5
len: 11
d_gene: -
v_gene: TRBV28